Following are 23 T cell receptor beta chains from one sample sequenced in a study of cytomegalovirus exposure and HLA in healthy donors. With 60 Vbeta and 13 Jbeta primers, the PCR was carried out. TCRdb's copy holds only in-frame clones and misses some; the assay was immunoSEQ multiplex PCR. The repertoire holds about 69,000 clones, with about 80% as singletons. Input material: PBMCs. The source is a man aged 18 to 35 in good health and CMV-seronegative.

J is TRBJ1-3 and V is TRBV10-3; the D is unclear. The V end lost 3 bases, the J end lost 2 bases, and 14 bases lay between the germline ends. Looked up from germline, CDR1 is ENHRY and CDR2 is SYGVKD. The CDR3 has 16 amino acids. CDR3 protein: CAISENGPGTGNTIYF. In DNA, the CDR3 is TGTGCCATCAGTGAAAACGGACCCGGGACTGGAAACACCATATATTTT.

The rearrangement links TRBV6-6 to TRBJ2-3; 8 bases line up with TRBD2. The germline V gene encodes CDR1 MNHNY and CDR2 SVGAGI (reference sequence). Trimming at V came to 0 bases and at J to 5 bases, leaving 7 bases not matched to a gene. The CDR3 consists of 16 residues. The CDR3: CASSYSSGGGLDTQYF. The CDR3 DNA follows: TGTGCCAGCAGTTACTCGAGCGGGGGTGGGTTAGATACGCAGTATTTT.

CDR3 loop: CASTPTGGLGINEKLFF. The CDR3 nucleotides read TGTGCCAGCACCCCAACGGGGGGGCTAGGTATTAATGAAAAACTGTTTTTT. The J gene is TRBJ1-4, the V gene TRBV28, with D maybe TRBD1 (6 bases). With 7 bases removed from V and 4 bases from J, the gap between germline ends came to 22 bases. Looked up from germline, CDR1 is MDHEN and CDR2 is SYDVKM. CDR3 length: 17 residues.

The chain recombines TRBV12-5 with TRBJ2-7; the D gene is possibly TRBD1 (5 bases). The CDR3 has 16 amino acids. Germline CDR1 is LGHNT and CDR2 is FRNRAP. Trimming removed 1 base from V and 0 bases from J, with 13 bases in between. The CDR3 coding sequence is TGTGCTAGTGGTTTGGGGAGACAGCCCCTCTCCTACGAGCAGTACGTC. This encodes CASGLGRQPLSYEQYV.

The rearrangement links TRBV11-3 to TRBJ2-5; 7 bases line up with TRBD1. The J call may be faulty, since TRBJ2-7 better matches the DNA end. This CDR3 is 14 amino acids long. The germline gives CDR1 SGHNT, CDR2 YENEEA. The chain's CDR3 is CASSPRDSSYEQYF. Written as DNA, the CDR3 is TGTGCCAGCAGCCCCCGGGACAGTTCCTACGAGCAGTACTTC.

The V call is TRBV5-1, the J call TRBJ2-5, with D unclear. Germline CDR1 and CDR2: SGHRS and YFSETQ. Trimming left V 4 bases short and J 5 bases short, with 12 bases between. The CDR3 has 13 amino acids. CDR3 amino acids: CASSASSAETQYF. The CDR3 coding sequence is TGCGCCAGCAGCGCCAGCTCAGCGGAGACCCAGTACTTC.

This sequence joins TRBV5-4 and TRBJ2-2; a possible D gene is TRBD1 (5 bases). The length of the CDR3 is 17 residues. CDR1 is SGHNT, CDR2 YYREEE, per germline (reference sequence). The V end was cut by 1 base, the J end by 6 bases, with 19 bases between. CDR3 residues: CASSLSVPGRVAGELFF. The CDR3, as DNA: TGTGCCAGCAGCTTGTCTGTCCCAGGCAGGGTGGCCGGGGAGCTGTTTTTT.

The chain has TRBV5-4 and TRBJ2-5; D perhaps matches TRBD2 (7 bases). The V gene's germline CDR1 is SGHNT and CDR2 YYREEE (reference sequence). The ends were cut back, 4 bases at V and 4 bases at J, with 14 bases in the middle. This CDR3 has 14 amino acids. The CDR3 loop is CASSPRGGRETQYF. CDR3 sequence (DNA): TGTGCCAGCAGCCCCCGCGGGGGCCGAGAGACCCAGTACTTC.

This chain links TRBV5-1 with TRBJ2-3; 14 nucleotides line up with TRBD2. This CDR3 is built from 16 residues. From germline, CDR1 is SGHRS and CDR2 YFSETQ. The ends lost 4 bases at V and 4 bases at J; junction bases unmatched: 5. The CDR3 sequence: CASSATSGGAADTQYF. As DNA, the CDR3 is TGCGCCAGCAGCGCGACTAGCGGGGGGGCCGCAGATACGCAGTATTTT.

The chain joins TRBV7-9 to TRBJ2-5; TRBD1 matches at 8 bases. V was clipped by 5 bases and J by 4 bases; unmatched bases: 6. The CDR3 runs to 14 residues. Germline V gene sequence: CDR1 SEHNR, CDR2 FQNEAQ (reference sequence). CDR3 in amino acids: CASSLGQGTETQYF. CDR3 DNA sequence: TGTGCCAGCAGCCTCGGACAGGGAACAGAGACCCAGTACTTC.

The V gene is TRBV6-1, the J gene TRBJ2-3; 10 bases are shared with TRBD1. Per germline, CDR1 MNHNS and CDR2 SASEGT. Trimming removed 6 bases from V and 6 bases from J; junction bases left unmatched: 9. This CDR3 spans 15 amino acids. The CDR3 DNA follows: TGTGCCAGCAGCAGAGCCGGGACAGGGGCGGATACGCAGTATTTT. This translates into CASSRAGTGADTQYF.

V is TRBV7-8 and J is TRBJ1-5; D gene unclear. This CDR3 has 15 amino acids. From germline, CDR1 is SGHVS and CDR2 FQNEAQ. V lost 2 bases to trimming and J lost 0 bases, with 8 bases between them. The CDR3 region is CASSLRAYSNQPQHF. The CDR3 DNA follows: TGTGCCAGCAGCTTACGAGCTTATAGCAATCAGCCCCAGCATTTT.

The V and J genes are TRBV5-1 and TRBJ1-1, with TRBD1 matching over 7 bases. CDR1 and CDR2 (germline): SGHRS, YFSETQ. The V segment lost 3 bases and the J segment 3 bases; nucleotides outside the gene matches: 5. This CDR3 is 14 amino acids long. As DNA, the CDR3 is TGCGCCAGCAGCTCCTACGGGACAGACACTGAAGCTTTCTTT. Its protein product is CASSSYGTDTEAFF. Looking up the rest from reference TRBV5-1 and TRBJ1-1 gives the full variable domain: KAGVTQTPRYLIKTRGQQVTLSCSPISGHRSVSWYQQTPGQGLQFLFEYFSETQRNKGNFPGRFSGRQFSNSRSEMNVSTLELGDSALYLCASSSYGTDTEAFFGQGTRLTVV.

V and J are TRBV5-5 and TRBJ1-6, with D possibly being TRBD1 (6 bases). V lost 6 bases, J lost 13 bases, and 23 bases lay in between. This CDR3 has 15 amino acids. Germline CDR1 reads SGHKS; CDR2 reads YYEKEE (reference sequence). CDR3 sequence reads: CASNPRGALSGPLHF. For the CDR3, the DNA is TGTGCCAGCAACCCCCGGGGGGCTCTATCAGGGCCCCTCCACTTT. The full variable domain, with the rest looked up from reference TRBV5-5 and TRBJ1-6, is DAGVTQSPTHLIKTRGQQVTLRCSPISGHKSVSWYQQVLGQGPQFIFQYYEKEERGRGNFPDRFSARQFPNYSSELNVNALLLGDSALYLCASNPRGALSGPLHFGNGTRLTVT.

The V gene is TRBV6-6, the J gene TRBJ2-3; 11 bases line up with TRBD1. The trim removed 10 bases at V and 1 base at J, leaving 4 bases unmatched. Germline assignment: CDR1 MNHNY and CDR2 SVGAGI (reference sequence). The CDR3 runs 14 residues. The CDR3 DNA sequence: TGTGCCATCGCGGGACAGGGGGGCACAGATACGCAGTATTTT. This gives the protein CAIAGQGGTDTQYF.

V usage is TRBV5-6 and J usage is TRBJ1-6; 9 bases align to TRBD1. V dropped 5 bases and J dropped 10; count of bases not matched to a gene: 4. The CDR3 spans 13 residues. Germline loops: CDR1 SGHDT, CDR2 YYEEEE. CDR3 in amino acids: CASSRDRVSPLHF. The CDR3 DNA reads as TGTGCCAGCAGTCGGGACAGGGTCTCACCCCTCCACTTT.

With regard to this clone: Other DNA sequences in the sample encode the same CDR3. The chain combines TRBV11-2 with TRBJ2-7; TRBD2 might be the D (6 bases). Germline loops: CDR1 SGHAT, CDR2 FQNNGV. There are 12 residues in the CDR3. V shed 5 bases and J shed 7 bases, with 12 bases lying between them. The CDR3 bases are TGTGCCAGCAGCCTTGGGGCGGGAGAGCAGTACGTC. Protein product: CASSLGAGEQYV.

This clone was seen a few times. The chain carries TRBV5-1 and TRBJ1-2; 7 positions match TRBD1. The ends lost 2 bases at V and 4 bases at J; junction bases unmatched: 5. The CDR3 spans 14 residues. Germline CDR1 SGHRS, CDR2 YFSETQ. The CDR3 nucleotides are TGCGCCAGCAGCTTCGGGACAGCCTTCTATGGCTACACCTTC. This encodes CASSFGTAFYGYTF.

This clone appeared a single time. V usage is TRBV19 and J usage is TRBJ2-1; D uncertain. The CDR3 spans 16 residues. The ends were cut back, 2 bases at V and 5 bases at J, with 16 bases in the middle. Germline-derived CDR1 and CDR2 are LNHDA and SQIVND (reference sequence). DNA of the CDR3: TGTGCCAGTAGTATATCCCCTACCCTCACCCACAATGAGCAGTTCTTC. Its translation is CASSISPTLTHNEQFF.

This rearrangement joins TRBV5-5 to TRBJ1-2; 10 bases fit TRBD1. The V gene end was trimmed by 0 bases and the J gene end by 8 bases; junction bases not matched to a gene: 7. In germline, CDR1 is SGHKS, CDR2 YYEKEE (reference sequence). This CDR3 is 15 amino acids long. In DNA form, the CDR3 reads TGTGCCAGCAGCTTGGCTGGGACAGGGGAGCGGGGCTACACCTTC. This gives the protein CASSLAGTGERGYTF.

The CDR3 sequence: CARGQGSVETQYF. CDR3 in DNA: TGTGCCAGGGGACAGGGATCGGTAGAGACCCAGTACTTC. The gene calls are TRBV2 and TRBJ2-5, with 9 bases identical to TRBD1. The J segment lost 4 bases and the V segment lost 9 bases, leaving 6 bases of the junction unmatched. Germline V gene lookup returns CDR1 SNHLY and CDR2 FYNNEI. The CDR3 loop spans 13 amino acids.

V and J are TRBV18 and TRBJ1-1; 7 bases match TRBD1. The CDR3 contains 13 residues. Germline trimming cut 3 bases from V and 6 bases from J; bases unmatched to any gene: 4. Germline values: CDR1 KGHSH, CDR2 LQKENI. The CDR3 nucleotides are TGTGCCAGCTCACCCGACAGGGTCGCTGAAGCTTTCTTT. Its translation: CASSPDRVAEAFF.

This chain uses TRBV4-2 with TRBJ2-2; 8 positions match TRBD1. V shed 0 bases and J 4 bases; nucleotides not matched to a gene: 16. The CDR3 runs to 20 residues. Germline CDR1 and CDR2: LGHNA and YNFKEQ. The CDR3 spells CASSQERQGAHPSVTGELFF. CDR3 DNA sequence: TGTGCCAGCAGCCAAGAACGGCAGGGGGCGCATCCTAGCGTCACCGGGGAGCTGTTTTTT.